Listed below are T cell receptor beta chains from one sample, sequenced in a study of blood T cell repertoires in COVID-19. Using immunoSEQ multiplex PCR, the repertoire was profiled, and TCRdb retains in-frame clones only, with some absent. Here the sample spans fewer than 200,000 clones, over 75% being singletons. The sequenced sample consisted of peripheral blood. The receptors here all came from a man between 60 and 70 years old who had recovered from COVID-19. The CDR3 runs from the conserved cysteine through the conserved F or W. D genes are given only for firm matches. Part of the rows lack a size; the others show once, few, many or a class for expanded clones.

d_gene	v_gene	j_gene	abundance	CDR3aa	CDR3nt
NA	TRBV6-5	TRBJ2-2	once	CASSYSSPTGELFF	TGTGCCAGCAGTTACTCGAGCCCGACCGGGGAGCTGTTTTTT
NA	TRBV5-8	TRBJ1-1	NA	CASSTPGEAFF	TGTGCCAGCAGCACCCCAGGGGAAGCTTTCTTT
NA	TRBV30	TRBJ1-1	NA	CAWSVLGENTEAFF	TGTGCCTGGAGTGTACTAGGAGAGAACACTGAAGCTTTCTTT
TRBD2	TRBV28	TRBJ2-5	NA	CASSSPSGGSRYGETQYF	TGTGCCAGCAGTTCGCCTAGCGGGGGTTCCAGGTATGGAGAGACCCAGTACTTC
NA	TRBV9	TRBJ2-1	NA	CASSDRHNEQFF	TGTGCCAGCAGCGACAGACACAATGAGCAGTTCTTC
TRBD1	TRBV27	TRBJ1-5	NA	CASSARGTALSNQPQHF	TGTGCCAGCAGCGCGAGGGGGACAGCTCTTAGCAATCAGCCCCAGCATTTT
TRBD1	TRBV7-8	TRBJ2-3	NA	CASSFAKRGTGGSTDTQYF	TGTGCCAGCAGCTTCGCAAAGAGAGGGACAGGGGGAAGCACAGATACGCAGTATTTT
TRBD2	TRBV19	TRBJ2-1	few	CASIGYGGAREQFF	TGTGCCAGTATAGGTTACGGGGGGGCCCGTGAGCAGTTCTTC
NA	TRBV18	TRBJ2-1	NA	CASSPPGLSSYNEQFF	TGTGCCAGCTCACCCCCGGGACTGTCGTCCTACAATGAGCAGTTCTTC
NA	TRBV12-3/TRBV12-4	TRBJ2-6	NA	CASSLSGANVLTF	TGTGCCAGCAGTCTCTCGGGGGCCAACGTCCTGACTTTC
NA	TRBV11-2	TRBJ2-5	NA	CASSLFLAGRETQYF	TGTGCCAGCAGCTTATTTCTGGCAGGTCGGGAGACCCAGTACTTC
TRBD1	TRBV9	TRBJ1-2	few	CASSAGTGRGYTF	TGTGCCAGCAGCGCCGGGACAGGGCGTGGCTACACCTTC
NA	TRBV7-8	TRBJ2-1	NA	CASSLSSEGYNEQFF	TGTGCCAGCAGCTTATCTAGCGAGGGGTACAATGAGCAGTTCTTC
TRBD2	TRBV7-2	TRBJ2-3	NA	CASSLVGSGVVLDTQYF	TGTGCCAGCAGCTTAGTCGGTAGCGGGGTTGTTTTGGATACGCAGTATTTT
TRBD1	TRBV7-3	TRBJ2-6	once	CASSLGGQGALGANVLTF	TGTGCCAGCAGCTTAGGTGGACAGGGGGCCCTTGGGGCCAACGTCCTGACTTTC
TRBD2	TRBV7-2	TRBJ2-1	NA	CASSPNGGGNEQFF	TGTGCCAGCAGCCCGAACGGGGGAGGGAATGAGCAGTTCTTC
TRBD1	TRBV7-9	TRBJ2-5	NA	CASSFVQGVRETQYF	TGTGCCAGCAGCTTCGTACAGGGGGTCAGGGAGACCCAGTACTTC
NA	TRBV18	TRBJ2-2	NA	CASSPGATGELFF	TGTGCCAGCTCACCAGGGGCAACCGGGGAGCTGTTTTTT
TRBD2	TRBV7-2	TRBJ2-7	few	CASSSLTSGGLYEQYF	TGTGCCAGCAGCTCCCTCACTAGCGGGGGACTCTACGAGCAGTACTTC
TRBD1	TRBV28	TRBJ1-1	NA	CASSLQDRVGAFF	TGTGCCAGCAGTTTACAAGACAGGGTGGGCGCTTTCTTT
TRBD2	TRBV27	TRBJ2-3	NA	CASTGGAFQGTQYF	TGTGCCAGCACCGGGGGGGCTTTCCAAGGTACGCAGTATTTT
NA	TRBV30	TRBJ1-2	NA	CAWSVKQGRPDYGYTF	TGTGCCTGGAGTGTTAAACAGGGTCGGCCCGACTATGGCTACACCTTC
TRBD2	TRBV6-6	TRBJ2-2	few	CASSKLPGEGGELFF	TGTGCCAGCAGTAAACTCCCGGGGGAGGGCGGGGAGCTGTTTTTT
TRBD1	TRBV6-5	TRBJ1-2	NA	CACWDRGRPNYGYTF	TGTGCCTGCTGGGACAGGGGACGACCTAACTATGGCTACACCTTC
TRBD1	TRBV19	TRBJ2-5	NA	CASTRTGTGVGETQYF	TGTGCCAGTACCCGGACCGGGACAGGGGTGGGGGAGACCCAGTACTTC
NA	TRBV4-1	TRBJ1-6	NA	CASSHSTGGGSPLHF	TGCGCCAGCAGCCACTCGACCGGAGGAGGTTCACCCCTCCACTTT
TRBD1	TRBV24-1	TRBJ2-1	NA	CATAAGGAGNEQFF	TGTGCCACCGCAGCAGGGGGCGCCGGCAATGAGCAGTTCTTC
TRBD1	TRBV5-1	TRBJ2-3	NA	CASSVEGASSVDTQYF	TGCGCCAGCAGCGTCGAGGGGGCGTCTTCGGTAGATACGCAGTATTTT
NA	TRBV3-1/TRBV3-2	TRBJ1-5	few	CASSQPYEFCFPQHF	TGTGCCAGCAGCCAACCGTATGAGTTTTGTTTTCCCCAGCATTTT
TRBD1	TRBV19	TRBJ1-1	NA	CASSEVGQGPQNTEAFF	TGTGCCAGTAGTGAGGTGGGACAGGGGCCGCAGAACACTGAAGCTTTCTTT
NA	TRBV5-1	TRBJ2-1	NA	CASSLDVTAANEQFF	TGCGCCAGCAGCTTGGATGTCACAGCTGCAAATGAGCAGTTCTTC
TRBD1	TRBV19	TRBJ1-3	NA	CASQGQDSGNTIYF	TGTGCCAGTCAAGGACAGGACTCTGGAAACACCATATATTTT
NA	TRBV30	TRBJ2-5	once	CAWGLGEKTQYF	TGTGCCTGGGGCCTTGGGGAGAAGACCCAGTACTTC
NA	TRBV19	TRBJ1-1	NA	CASRASWGGTEAFF	TGTGCCAGTAGGGCCTCTTGGGGAGGCACTGAAGCTTTCTTT
NA	TRBV30	TRBJ1-5	NA	CAWSSGNQPQHF	TGTGCCTGGAGTTCAGGGAATCAGCCCCAGCATTTT
TRBD1	TRBV18	TRBJ2-5	NA	CASSDGQGAEETQYF	TGTGCCAGCTCAGACGGACAGGGGGCTGAAGAGACCCAGTACTTC
NA	TRBV15	TRBJ1-2	NA	CATSRVGQTNYGYTF	TGTGCCACCAGCAGAGTCGGACAGACTAACTATGGCTACACCTTC
NA	TRBV6-4	TRBJ2-1	NA	CASSVEYGNEQFF	TGTGCCAGCAGTGTGGAATACGGGAATGAGCAGTTCTTC
TRBD1	TRBV19	TRBJ1-4	NA	CASSQRTGDEKLFF	TGTGCCAGTAGTCAAAGGACAGGGGACGAAAAACTGTTTTTT
TRBD1	TRBV7-9	TRBJ1-5	NA	CASSADRANQPQHF	TGTGCCAGCAGCGCGGACAGGGCCAATCAGCCCCAGCATTTT
TRBD2	TRBV29-1	TRBJ2-7	NA	CSAGGAYEQYF	TGCAGCGCCGGGGGGGCGTACGAGCAGTACTTC
TRBD2	TRBV7-2	TRBJ2-3	NA	CASSLVRAGGPTDTQYF	TGTGCCAGCAGCTTAGTTCGCGCGGGGGGGCCTACAGATACGCAGTATTTT
TRBD1	TRBV18	TRBJ1-5	few	CASSQWDSDNQPQHF	TGTGCCAGCTCACAGTGGGACAGCGACAATCAGCCCCAGCATTTT
NA	TRBV6-5	TRBJ2-7	NA	CASRDTSYEQYF	TGTGCCAGCAGGGACACCTCCTACGAGCAGTACTTC
TRBD1	TRBV2	TRBJ2-7	NA	CASRTGREQYF	TGTGCCAGCAGGACAGGGCGGGAGCAGTACTTC
TRBD1	TRBV6-5	TRBJ1-4	NA	CATGQGGDLSEKLFF	TGTGCCACAGGACAGGGTGGTGACCTCAGTGAAAAACTGTTTTTT
NA	TRBV12-3/TRBV12-4	TRBJ1-2	NA	CASSFLAEYGYTF	TGTGCCAGCAGTTTCTTGGCAGAATATGGCTACACCTTC
TRBD1	TRBV20-1	TRBJ1-3	NA	CSTDRGNTIYF	TGCAGCACAGACAGGGGGAACACCATATATTTT
TRBD1	TRBV24-1	TRBJ1-2	NA	CATRTGCYGYTF	TGTGCCACCAGGACAGGGTGCTATGGCTACACCTTC
NA	TRBV12-5	TRBJ2-1	NA	CASGLALDRRSSYNEQFF	TGTGCTAGTGGTTTGGCACTAGACAGGAGAAGCTCCTACAATGAGCAGTTCTTC
TRBD1	TRBV2	TRBJ1-2	NA	CASSLDRGLRGYTF	TGTGCCAGCAGTCTGGACAGGGGGCTGAGGGGCTACACCTTC
TRBD1	TRBV30	TRBJ1-1	NA	CALGQGASANTEAFF	TGTGCCCTGGGACAGGGGGCTTCGGCTAACACTGAAGCTTTCTTT
NA	TRBV12-3/TRBV12-4	TRBJ1-1	NA	CASSLQGGTEAFF	TGTGCCAGCAGTTTACAGGGAGGAACTGAAGCTTTCTTT
NA	TRBV21-1	TRBJ2-2	NA	CARPGQGLTGELFF	TGTGCCCGCCCGGGACAGGGATTGACCGGGGAGCTGTTTTTT